A single sample is the source of the 30 T cell receptor beta chains below, sequenced in a study of T cell responses to AZD1222 COVID-19 vaccine. Sequenced by immunoSEQ multiplex PCR; TCRdb stores in-frame clones only, minus some. Seen here are 150,000 to 160,000 clones, about 88% observed once, and the top ten hold approximately 19%. Sequencing used peripheral blood, obtained on day 0 of AZD1222 vaccination. These receptors all stem from an adult in good health.

This clone appeared a single time. The chain couples TRBV28 to TRBJ2-3, with D perhaps assigned TRBD1 or TRBD2 (6 bases each). The CDR3 runs 15 residues. Germline lookup yields CDR1 MDHEN and CDR2 SYDVKM. V was trimmed by 4 bases and J by 2 bases, leaving 13 bases between them. The CDR3 DNA reads TGTGCCAGCAGTTCGGGGGCTCTATACACAGATACGCAGTATTTT. This gives the protein CASSSGALYTDTQYF.

The V call is TRBV7-9, the J call TRBJ2-7, with TRBD2 matching over 11 bases. The CDR3 consists of 17 residues. Trimming removed 5 bases from V and 0 bases from J; junction bases left unmatched: 9. Germline V lookup: CDR1 SEHNR, CDR2 FQNEAQ (reference sequence). CDR3 bases: TGTGCCAGCAGCCCGGGACTAGCGGCCCGTGGCTCCTACGAGCAGTACTTC. This encodes CASSPGLAARGSYEQYF.

The chain employs TRBV20-1 and TRBJ1-5; D remains ambiguous. CDR1 and CDR2 from the germline V gene are DFQATT and SNEGSKA (reference sequence). Between the trimmed V and J ends, which lost 3 bases and 2 bases, there was a span of 14 bases. This CDR3 is built from 15 residues. The DNA of the CDR3 is TGCAGTGCTAGTCCGGCCGTGGCAGGCAATCAGCCCCAGCATTTT. The encoded protein is CSASPAVAGNQPQHF.

This clone occurred a few times. J is TRBJ2-7 and V is TRBV10-3, with D possibly TRBD2 on 6 matching bases. The CDR3 runs 13 residues. Germline CDR1 ENHRY, CDR2 SYGVKD. Between the trimmed V and J ends, which lost 0 bases and 6 bases, there was a span of 9 bases. The CDR3 here is CAISESGGGEQYF. CDR3 sequence (DNA): TGTGCCATCAGTGAGTCCGGGGGTGGCGAGCAGTACTTC.

This clone has only one observation. The chain employs TRBV23-1 and TRBJ2-2; D might be TRBD1 or TRBD2, each matching 7 bases. TRBV23-1 is noted as an ORF with a role that remains uncertain. Trimming removed 4 bases from V and 4 bases from J, with 25 bases in between. CDR3 length: 19 amino acids. CDR3 region: CASSPARTGPREGTGELFF. DNA for the CDR3: TGCGCCAGCAGTCCAGCCCGGACAGGCCCCAGGGAGGGCACCGGGGAGCTGTTTTTT.

The chain is built from TRBV6-5 and TRBJ1-1; a possible D gene is TRBD1 (5 bases). The CDR3 is made up of 13 amino acids. Germline V gene data show CDR1 as MNHEY and CDR2 as SVGAGI. The germline V and J ends were trimmed by 10 bases and 5 bases, with 17 bases remaining between them. The CDR3 spells CATGRSGLTEAFF. The CDR3 coding sequence is TGTGCCACAGGGCGATCGGGGTTGACTGAAGCTTTCTTT.

This sequence joins TRBV4-3 and TRBJ1-6; 9 nucleotides match TRBD1. This CDR3 is 15 amino acids long. Germline lookup yields CDR1 LGHNA and CDR2 YSLEER. With V trimmed by 0 bases and J by 9 bases, 3 bases remained unmatched. CDR3 nucleotide sequence: TGCGCCAGCAGCCAAGAGGCGACAGGGGGTTCACCCCTCCACTTT. Protein product: CASSQEATGGSPLHF.

This clone was seen once. The DNA of the CDR3 is TGTGCCATCAGTGAGGAGGGAACTAACTATGGCTACACCTTC. It translates to CAISEEGTNYGYTF. This chain uses TRBV10-3 with TRBJ1-2; D unclear. CDR3 length: 14 residues. The ends were cut back, 2 bases at V and 0 bases at J, with 7 bases in the middle. Germline V CDR1 and CDR2: ENHRY, SYGVKD.

This clone was observed a few times. The chain links TRBV13 to TRBJ1-5; D is perhaps TRBD1 (5 bases). The CDR3 contains 12 residues. V lost 4 bases and J 5 bases, leaving 6 bases between the germline ends. Germline-derived CDR1 and CDR2 are PRHDT and FYEKMQ (reference sequence). CDR3 in amino acids: CASSSGDQPQHF. The CDR3 DNA reads as TGTGCCAGCAGCTCGGGGGATCAGCCCCAGCATTTT.

The J gene is TRBJ1-1, the V gene TRBV7-9, with D tentatively TRBD1 (5 bases). V lost 2 bases, J lost 4 bases, and 11 bases lay in between. This CDR3 spans 14 amino acids. The germline V gene has CDR1 SEHNR and CDR2 FQNEAQ (reference sequence). CDR3 bases: TGTGCCAGCAGCTTAATTCTGGGACGCACTGAAGCTTTCTTT. It codes for CASSLILGRTEAFF.

The chain recombines TRBV6-2 or TRBV6-3 with TRBJ2-7; 11 bases map to TRBD2. Germline V gene sequence: CDR1 MNHEY, CDR2 SVGEGT. This CDR3 contains 14 residues. V trimming: 2 bases; J trimming: 6 bases; junction bases outside the gene matches: 3. The CDR3 DNA is TGTGCCAGCAGTTACGCTAGCGGGGGGCTCGAGCAGTACTTC. It is translated as CASSYASGGLEQYF.

This chain joins TRBV3-1 (or the pseudogene TRBV3-2) and TRBJ1-1; D may be TRBD1 (6 bases). The germline CDR1 and CDR2 sequences are LGHDT and YNNKEL (reference sequence). The CDR3 has 14 residues. Trimming took 0 bases from V and 7 from J, leaving 12 bases between them. Written as DNA, the CDR3 is TGTGCCAGCAGCCAAGACCCCGGAGGGGGTGAAGCTTTCTTT. Protein: CASSQDPGGGEAFF.

This clone was observed a few times. The chain is built from TRBV4-1 and TRBJ1-5; D unclear. Germline CDR1 reads MGHRA; CDR2 reads YSYEKL. There are 16 residues in the CDR3. Trimming pared 3 bases from V and 2 bases from J, leaving 14 bases between. The CDR3 region is CASSQAQRAGNQPQHF. The CDR3, as DNA: TGCGCCAGCAGCCAGGCCCAGCGTGCGGGCAATCAGCCCCAGCATTTT.

The chain has TRBV7-2 and TRBJ2-7, with a possible D match to TRBD2 (5 bases). The germline V gene has CDR1 SGHTA and CDR2 FQGNSA. The CDR3 is 14 amino acids. Trimming stripped 0 bases from V and 6 bases from J, with 12 bases between. DNA of the CDR3: TGTGCCAGCAGCTTAGCGTGGTCCGGGGTCGAGCAGTACTTC. This gives the protein CASSLAWSGVEQYF.

The sample holds a few counts of this clone. The chain employs TRBV5-1 and TRBJ1-1; 8 bases map to TRBD1. V was pared by 6 bases and J by 8 bases, with 15 bases of the junction left unmatched. The germline CDR1 and CDR2 sequences are SGHRS and YFSETQ. The CDR3 has 15 amino acids. This CDR3 is CASKTGADRVTEAFF. The CDR3 nucleotides are TGCGCCAGCAAGACAGGGGCGGACAGGGTCACGGAAGCTTTCTTT.

The chain carries TRBV19 and TRBJ1-4, with 7 positions matching TRBD1. Trimming removed 5 bases from V and 0 bases from J; junction bases left unmatched: 9. Germline V lookup: CDR1 LNHDA, CDR2 SQIVND (reference sequence). The CDR3 length is 17 residues. The CDR3 nucleotides read TGTGCCAGTAGTCCGAGAGGGGGGACAGCAACTAATGAAAAACTGTTTTTT. Protein product: CASSPRGGTATNEKLFF. Complete variable domain (other parts from reference TRBV19 and TRBJ1-4): DGGITQSPKYLFRKEGQNVTLSCEQNLNHDAMYWYRQDPGQGLRLIYYSQIVNDFQKGDIAEGYSVSREKKESFPLTVTSAQKNPTAFYLCASSPRGGTATNEKLFFGSGTQLSVL.

The rearrangement links TRBV2 to TRBJ1-5, with D perhaps TRBD1 (5 bases). This CDR3 spans 13 amino acids. The germline gives CDR1 SNHLY, CDR2 FYNNEI. The V end was cut by 6 bases, the J end by 7 bases, with 13 bases between. This CDR3 is CASRTQGVQPQHF. The DNA of the CDR3 is TGTGCCAGCAGAACCCAAGGGGTCCAGCCCCAGCATTTT.

The chain couples TRBV11-2 to TRBJ2-7; 12 positions match TRBD2. V was pared by 3 bases and J by 5 bases, with 8 bases of the junction left unmatched. The CDR3 totals 16 residues. Germline CDR1 is SGHAT and CDR2 is FQNNGV. This chain's CDR3 is CASSLRLAGVVDEQYF. As DNA, the CDR3 is TGTGCCAGCAGCTTGCGACTAGCGGGAGTTGTCGACGAGCAGTACTTC.

This clone was picked up many times. V usage is TRBV7-2 and J usage is TRBJ1-1, with D unclear. Trimming took 5 bases from V and 7 from J, leaving 17 bases between them. The CDR3 totals 14 residues. Germline V gene data show CDR1 as SGHTA and CDR2 as FQGNSA. CDR3 region: CASSTNTGYNEAFF. For the CDR3, the DNA is TGTGCCAGCAGCACCAACACGGGTTATAATGAAGCTTTCTTT.

The J gene is TRBJ1-3, the V gene TRBV5-4, with no clear D. This CDR3 contains 16 residues. Trimming removed 4 bases from V and 0 bases from J, with 14 bases in between. Looked up from germline, CDR1 is SGHNT and CDR2 is YYREEE (reference sequence). CDR3 sequence reads: CASSRYTRNSGNTIYF. CDR3 coding DNA: TGTGCCAGCAGCCGTTATACTCGTAACTCTGGAAACACCATATATTTT.

This clone was detected once. Here the CDR3 reads CASSLGGNRVYEQYF. CDR3 bases: TGTGCCAGCAGTTTAGGGGGAAACAGAGTCTACGAGCAGTACTTC. The rearrangement joins TRBV28 to TRBJ2-7, with D perhaps being TRBD1 or TRBD2 (5 bases each). Germline lookup yields CDR1 MDHEN and CDR2 SYDVKM. The CDR3 totals 15 residues. V lost 2 bases, J lost 3 bases, and 14 bases lay in between.

The chain is built from TRBV15 and TRBJ1-2, with D possibly TRBD1 on 5 matching bases. The CDR3 is 15 amino acids. Looked up from germline, CDR1 is LNHNV and CDR2 is YYDKDF (reference sequence). Trimming removed 0 bases from V and 4 bases from J, with 12 bases in between. CDR3 in DNA: TGTGCCACCAGCAGAGATCTCGGCAGGGCCTATGGCTACACCTTC. Its protein is CATSRDLGRAYGYTF.

The V and J genes are TRBV4-3 and TRBJ1-2; TRBD1 might be the D (5 bases). CDR1 LGHNA and CDR2 YSLEER come from the germline V gene. CDR3 length: 15 residues. V lost 0 bases to trimming and J lost 4 bases, with 12 bases between them. CDR3 protein: CASSQEGQGGYGYTF. The CDR3 DNA reads as TGCGCCAGCAGCCAAGAAGGCCAGGGAGGCTATGGCTACACCTTC.

V and J are TRBV6-5 and TRBJ1-2; 8 positions agree with TRBD1. V lost 2 bases, J lost 0 bases, and 5 bases stayed unmatched. Germline V gene lookup returns CDR1 MNHEY and CDR2 SVGAGI. The CDR3 loop spans 16 amino acids. In DNA, the CDR3 is TGTGCCAGCAGTTACACCGGACAGGGAGCTAACTATGGCTACACCTTC. It specifies CASSYTGQGANYGYTF.

The J gene is TRBJ2-1, the V gene TRBV7-3, with TRBD1 matching 10 bases. J gave up 7 bases and V 5 bases, and 11 bases lay outside the gene matches. CDR1 is SGHTA and CDR2 is FQGTGA in the germline V gene. The CDR3 spans 16 residues. CDR3 loop: CASSPHPGQGSNEQFF. The CDR3 region has the DNA TGTGCCAGCAGCCCTCACCCGGGACAGGGGTCGAATGAGCAGTTCTTC.

This clone was recorded only once. The chain links TRBV6-6 to TRBJ2-7, with 7 bases fitting TRBD1. There are 13 residues in the CDR3. The germline CDR1 and CDR2 sequences are MNHNY and SVGAGI (reference sequence). After removal of 4 bases from V and 4 bases from J, the junction contained 4 bases not matched to a gene. As DNA, the CDR3 is TGTGCCAGCAGTTCCCGACAGGGTTACGAGCAGTACTTC. It yields the protein CASSSRQGYEQYF.

The chain combines TRBV4-3 with TRBJ1-5; TRBD1 agrees at 7 bases. Germline CDR1 LGHNA, CDR2 YSLEER. The CDR3 totals 13 residues. The J segment lost 6 bases and the V segment lost 4 bases, leaving 3 bases of the junction unmatched. The CDR3, as DNA: TGCGCCAGCAGCCGCGACAGGGCTCAGCCCCAGCATTTT. This translates into CASSRDRAQPQHF.

The table lists this clone with a few counts. The chain employs TRBV18 and TRBJ2-4, with D perhaps matching TRBD2 (5 bases). Trimming shortened V by 3 bases and J by 3 bases, and 9 bases separated the two germline ends. The germline V gene encodes CDR1 KGHSH and CDR2 LQKENI. The CDR3 runs 14 residues. The CDR3 sequence is CASSPPEDKNIQYF. The CDR3 bases are TGTGCCAGCTCACCCCCGGAGGACAAAAACATTCAGTACTTC.

To note about this clone: A read error may account for a junction end that differs from germline. The rearrangement joins TRBV5-1 to TRBJ1-3; D is unclear. CDR3 length: 14 residues. Germline V gene lookup returns CDR1 SGHRS and CDR2 YFSETQ. The CDR3, as DNA: TGCGCCAGCAGGTTGGAGGTCCCTGGAAACACCATATATTTT. Residues: CASRLEVPGNTIYF.

This chain links TRBV19 with TRBJ1-2; possible D gene TRBD1, 5 bases. Germline values: CDR1 LNHDA, CDR2 SQIVND (reference sequence). V was cut by 1 base and J by 4 bases, with 13 bases left in between. The CDR3 is 15 amino acids. The chain's CDR3 is CASSIAWKGTYGYTF. As DNA, the CDR3 is TGTGCCAGTAGTATAGCCTGGAAAGGGACCTATGGCTACACCTTC.